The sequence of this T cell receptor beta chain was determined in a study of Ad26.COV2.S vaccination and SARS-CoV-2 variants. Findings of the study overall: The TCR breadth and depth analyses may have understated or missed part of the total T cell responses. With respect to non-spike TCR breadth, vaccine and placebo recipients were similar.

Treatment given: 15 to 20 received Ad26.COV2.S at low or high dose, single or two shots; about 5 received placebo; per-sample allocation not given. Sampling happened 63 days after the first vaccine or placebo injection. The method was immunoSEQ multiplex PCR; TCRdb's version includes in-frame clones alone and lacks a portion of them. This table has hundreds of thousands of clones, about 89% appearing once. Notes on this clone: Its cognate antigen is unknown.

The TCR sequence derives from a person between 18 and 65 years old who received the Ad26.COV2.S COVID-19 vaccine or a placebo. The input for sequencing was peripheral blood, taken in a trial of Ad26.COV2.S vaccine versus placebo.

This CDR3 is CASSRQGGYEQYF. Here the CDR3 DNA reads TGTGCCAGCAGTCGACAGGGGGGCTACGAGCAGTACTTC. The chain recombines TRBV2 with TRBJ2-7; TRBD1 aligns across 9 bases. The CDR3 runs 13 residues. CDR1 and CDR2 from the germline V gene are SNHLY and FYNNEI. V dropped 5 bases and J dropped 3; count of bases not matched to a gene: 2. Full variable domain (rest looked up from reference TRBV2 and TRBJ2-7): EPEVTQTPSHQVTQMGQEVILRCVPISNHLYFYWYRQILGQKVEFLVSFYNNEISEKSEIFDDQFSVERPDGSNFTLKIRSTKLEDSAMYFCASSRQGGYEQYFGPGTRLTVT.